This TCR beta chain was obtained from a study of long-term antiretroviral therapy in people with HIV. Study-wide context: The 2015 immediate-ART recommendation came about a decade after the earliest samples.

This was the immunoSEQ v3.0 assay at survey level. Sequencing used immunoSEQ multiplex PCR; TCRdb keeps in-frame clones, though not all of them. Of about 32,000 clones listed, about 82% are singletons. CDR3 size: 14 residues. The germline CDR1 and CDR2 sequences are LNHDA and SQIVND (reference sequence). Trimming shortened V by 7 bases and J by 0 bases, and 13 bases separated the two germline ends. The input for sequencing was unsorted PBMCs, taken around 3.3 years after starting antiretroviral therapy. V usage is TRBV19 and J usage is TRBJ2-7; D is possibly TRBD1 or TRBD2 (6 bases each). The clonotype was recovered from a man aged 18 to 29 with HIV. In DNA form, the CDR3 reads TGTGCCAGTACCCTCAGGGGAGGCTCCTACGAGCAGTACTTC. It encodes CASTLRGGSYEQYF. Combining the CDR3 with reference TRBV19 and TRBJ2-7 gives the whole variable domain DGGITQSPKYLFRKEGQNVTLSCEQNLNHDAMYWYRQDPGQGLRLIYYSQIVNDFQKGDIAEGYSVSREKKESFPLTVTSAQKNPTAFYLCASTLRGGSYEQYFGPGTRLTVT.